Listed here are 26 T cell receptor beta chains from one sample, sequenced in a study of T cells in Graves' hyperthyroidism and ophthalmopathy. RNA transcripts gave rise to amplified TCR beta CDR3 regions. The TCR CDR3 first-round RT-PCR relied on the HTBI primer set. Each CDR3 protein gets one entry after TCRdb re-called the multiplex PCR reads with MiXCR. The sample consists of approximately 380,000 distinct CDR3 sequences, over 11% of them appearing once. Sequencing was done on a sample of blood. These receptors were collected from a man aged 50 or older with Graves' ophthalmopathy.

This clonotype was seen repeatedly, ten times or more. The gene calls are TRBV2 and TRBJ2-3; D gene ambiguous. Germline loops: CDR1 SNHLY, CDR2 FYNNEI. Trimming stripped 5 bases from V and 2 bases from J, with 8 bases between. The CDR3 extends over 13 amino acids. In DNA, the CDR3 is TGTGCCAGCAGTTTCGGGCTCACAGATACGCAGTATTTT. This sequence encodes CASSFGLTDTQYF.

This clonotype was seen repeatedly, ten times or more. V gene TRBV6-6 combines with J gene TRBJ2-7; D might be TRBD2 (5 bases). Germline V gene sequence: CDR1 MNHNY, CDR2 SVGAGI (reference sequence). V lost 2 bases to trimming and J lost 1 base, with 9 bases between them. The CDR3 totals 14 residues. CDR3 bases: TGTGCCAGCAGTTACGCCCGGGGTTCCTACGAGCAGTACTTC. This sequence encodes CASSYARGSYEQYF.

This chain links TRBV7-9 with TRBJ2-1; 13 bases map to TRBD2. This CDR3 is built from 15 residues. After removal of 4 bases from V and 8 bases from J, the junction contained 5 bases not matched to a gene. CDR1 is SEHNR and CDR2 is FQNEAQ in the germline V gene (reference sequence). For the CDR3, the DNA is TGTGCCAGCAGCTCCGGGACTAGCGGGATCTATGAGCAGTTCTTC. This translates into CASSSGTSGIYEQFF.

This clonotype was seen more than once but under ten times. The chain combines TRBV28 with TRBJ2-3; D might be TRBD1 (6 bases). The CDR3 length is 14 residues. V was shortened by 7 bases and J by 3 bases, with 14 bases between the two germline ends. Germline CDR1 reads MDHEN; CDR2 reads SYDVKM. The DNA of the CDR3 is TGTGCCAGCAAATCAGGGGTTTGGACAGATACGCAGTATTTT. Its translation is CASKSGVWTDTQYF.

A note on this clonotype: A read error may explain this, as a much larger clone is one base away. This chain links TRBV29-1 with TRBJ2-1; possible D gene TRBD2, 5 bases. The CDR3 runs 12 residues. The ends were cut back, 6 bases at V and 13 bases at J, with 19 bases in the middle. Germline CDR1 reads SQVTM; CDR2 reads ANQGSEA. CDR3 DNA sequence: TGCAGCGTCGTCTTTGGTGGGGAGACCCAGTTCTTC. This translates into CSVVFGGETQFF.

This clonotype was detected many times. V is TRBV20-1 and J is TRBJ2-3; 7 nucleotides align to TRBD2. Looked up from germline, CDR1 is DFQATT and CDR2 is SNEGSKA (reference sequence). The ends lost 1 base at V and 1 base at J; junction bases unmatched: 14. The CDR3 runs 18 residues. As DNA, the CDR3 is TGCAGTGCTAGAGGGCTTGGGACGGGAGGCCGAGGCACAGATACGCAGTATTTT. Its protein is CSARGLGTGGRGTDTQYF.

This clonotype was seen at least ten times. This rearrangement joins TRBV19 to TRBJ2-3, with 8 bases fitting TRBD2. The CDR3 is made up of 15 amino acids. The germline CDR1 and CDR2 sequences are LNHDA and SQIVND (reference sequence). V shed 3 bases and J 0 bases; nucleotides not matched to a gene: 2. The CDR3 here is CASSITSGSTDTQYF. Written as DNA, the CDR3 is TGTGCCAGTAGTATCACTAGCGGAAGCACAGATACGCAGTATTTT.

The table lists this clonotype with a few counts. V and J are TRBV20-1 and TRBJ2-1, with a tentative D call TRBD2 (8 bases). Germline loops: CDR1 DFQATT, CDR2 SNEGSKA (reference sequence). CDR3 length: 14 residues. V lost 6 bases to trimming and J lost 2 bases, with 14 bases between them. This CDR3 reads CSANRGLAYNEQFF. In DNA form, the CDR3 reads TGCAGTGCCAACAGGGGACTAGCCTACAATGAGCAGTTCTTC.

V gene TRBV7-3 combines with J gene TRBJ2-2, with D unclear. V was trimmed by 5 bases and J by 5 bases, leaving 21 bases between them. The CDR3 extends over 17 amino acids. Germline CDR1 is SGHTA and CDR2 is FQGTGA. The CDR3 DNA follows: TGTGCCAGCAGCGACGTCCAAGGCCACAGACTTACCGGGGAGCTGTTTTTT. This sequence encodes CASSDVQGHRLTGELFF.

In its sample, this clonotype was seen a few times. The chain uses TRBV7-9 and TRBJ2-2; TRBD2 aligns across 7 bases. The CDR3 contains 14 residues. Trimming at V came to 3 bases and at J to 6 bases, leaving 4 bases not matched to a gene. The germline gives CDR1 SEHNR, CDR2 FQNEAQ (reference sequence). The chain's CDR3 is CASSLRENAGELFF. CDR3 in DNA: TGTGCCAGCAGCTTGCGGGAGAATGCCGGGGAGCTGTTTTTT.

The J gene is TRBJ2-2, the V gene TRBV27, with D hard to call. CDR1 is MNHEY, CDR2 SMNVEV, per germline (reference sequence). This CDR3 is built from 14 residues. V lost 6 bases and J lost 0, with 8 bases in between. The CDR3 loop reads CASRNIANTGELFF. The CDR3 nucleotides read TGTGCCAGCAGGAACATCGCGAACACCGGGGAGCTGTTTTTT.

The rearrangement links TRBV9 to TRBJ2-4; the D gene is possibly TRBD1 (6 bases). The CDR3 has 13 residues. V lost 3 bases and J lost 9, with 13 bases in between. Per the germline V gene, CDR1 is SGDLS and CDR2 is YYNGEE. The CDR3 loop is CASSATGPGIQYF. The CDR3 nucleotides read TGTGCCAGCAGCGCCACAGGGCCTGGCATTCAGTACTTC. The full variable domain, rest sourced from reference TRBV9 and TRBJ2-4, is DSGVTQTPKHLITATGQRVTLRCSPRSGDLSVYWYQQSLDQGLQFLIQYYNGEERAKGNILERFSAQQFPDLHSELNLSSLELGDSALYFCASSATGPGIQYFGAGTRLSVL.

The chain couples TRBV6-1 to TRBJ1-2; D is undetermined. The V end was cut by 0 bases, the J end by 5 bases, with 4 bases between. CDR1 and CDR2 (germline): MNHNS, SASEGT. The CDR3 contains 12 residues. CDR3 sequence reads: CASSEAGYGYTF. CDR3 bases: TGTGCCAGCAGTGAAGCAGGGTATGGCTACACCTTC.

This clonotype was seen many times. The chain uses TRBV9 and TRBJ2-7, with 9 positions matching TRBD1. This CDR3 region has 16 residues. Germline V gene data show CDR1 as SGDLS and CDR2 as YYNGEE. Trimming cost V 4 bases and J 4 bases; bases outside gene matches: 12. CDR3: CASSPQSGTGRYEQYF. CDR3 in DNA: TGTGCCAGCAGCCCTCAGTCCGGGACAGGGAGGTACGAGCAGTACTTC.

This clonotype was found a few times. The chain combines TRBV20-1 with TRBJ2-7, with 7 bases that match TRBD1. Germline CDR1 DFQATT, CDR2 SNEGSKA (reference sequence). The V segment lost 3 bases and the J segment 4 bases; nucleotides outside the gene matches: 6. The length of the CDR3 is 13 residues. The CDR3: CSARVQGSYEQYF. The CDR3 DNA sequence: TGCAGTGCTAGGGTACAGGGGAGTTACGAGCAGTACTTC.

This clonotype showed up many times. The V call is TRBV20-1, the J call TRBJ2-1; 10 bases line up with TRBD2. Germline V gives CDR1 DFQATT, CDR2 SNEGSKA (reference sequence). CDR3 length: 15 amino acids. V shed 5 bases and J 6 bases; nucleotides not matched to a gene: 10. The CDR3 nucleotides read TGCAGTGCTTCAGAAGGACTAGCGGCCTCCAATGAGCAGTTCTTC. This gives the protein CSASEGLAASNEQFF.

This clonotype was detected only a few times. The CDR3 DNA is TGTGCCAGCAGGGATCAGTACTCTGGGGCCAACGTCCTGACTTTC. This gives the protein CASRDQYSGANVLTF. The gene calls are TRBV6-1 and TRBJ2-6; D is unclear. CDR3 size: 15 residues. Germline V CDR1 and CDR2: MNHNS, SASEGT. V was shortened by 6 bases and J by 0 bases, with 9 bases between the two germline ends.

This clonotype was found many times. The chain joins TRBV20-1 to TRBJ2-7; 8 bases agree with TRBD1. The CDR3 loop spans 15 amino acids. Germline-derived CDR1 and CDR2 are DFQATT and SNEGSKA (reference sequence). J lost 4 bases, V lost 0 bases, and 8 bases had no gene match. Here the CDR3 DNA reads TGCAGTGCTAGAGATCCTTGGCAGGGGGCATACGAGCAGTACTTC. Translating gives CSARDPWQGAYEQYF.

The rearrangement uses TRBV29-1 and TRBJ1-2, with D unclear. V dropped 1 base and J dropped 4 bases, with 7 bases sitting between them. The CDR3 has 12 amino acids. Germline CDR1 and CDR2: SQVTM and ANQGSEA. The CDR3 is CSVEGGPYGYTF. The CDR3, as DNA: TGCAGCGTTGAAGGCGGGCCCTATGGCTACACCTTC. Drawing the rest from reference TRBV29-1 and TRBJ1-2, the complete variable domain is SAVISQKPSRDICQRGTSLTIQCQVDSQVTMMFWYRQQPGQSLTLIATANQGSEATYESGFVIDKFPISRPNLTFSTLTVSNMSPEDSSIYLCSVEGGPYGYTFGSGTRLTVV.

The chain joins TRBV5-6 to TRBJ2-1, with 7 bases that match TRBD1. This CDR3 is built from 15 residues. With V trimmed by 4 bases and J by 6 bases, 10 bases remained unmatched. The germline gives CDR1 SGHDT, CDR2 YYEEEE. For the CDR3, the DNA is TGTGCCAGCAGCCTTGACTTGACAGGGTTCAATGAGCAGTTCTTC. Encoded protein: CASSLDLTGFNEQFF.

This clonotype has only a few counts. This chain joins TRBV20-1 and TRBJ2-2, with 7 bases identical to TRBD2. The CDR3 spans 14 residues. Trimming at V came to 4 bases and at J to 3 bases, leaving 5 bases not matched to a gene. Germline lookup yields CDR1 DFQATT and CDR2 SNEGSKA (reference sequence). CDR3 residues: CSANGGRYTGELFF. CDR3 DNA: TGCAGTGCTAATGGCGGGAGATACACCGGGGAGCTGTTTTTT.

In regard to this clonotype: A much more abundant neighbour one base away suggests this may be a read error. The rearrangement links TRBV30 to TRBJ2-2; D is undetermined. The CDR3 consists of 14 residues. Germline CDR1 GTSNPN, CDR2 SVGIG (reference sequence). The CDR3 loop is CAWTLRANTRELFF. In DNA, the CDR3 is TGTGCCTGGACACTTCGGGCGAACACCAGGGAGCTGTTTTTT.

This clonotype was found many times. The V call is TRBV6-5, the J call TRBJ1-1; D may be TRBD1 (5 bases). CDR1 and CDR2 (germline): MNHEY, SVGAGI. The V and J ends lost 0 bases and 1 base respectively, with 9 bases between them. The CDR3 sequence is 15 residues long. The CDR3 bases are TGTGCCAGCAGTTACTCGGGACCCCCGAACACTGAAGCTTTCTTT. This sequence encodes CASSYSGPPNTEAFF.

The chain combines TRBV19 with TRBJ1-3; 9 bases align to TRBD1. The V gene's germline CDR1 is LNHDA and CDR2 SQIVND (reference sequence). The CDR3 has 15 amino acids. V trimming: 7 bases; J trimming: 4 bases; junction bases outside the gene matches: 8. Here the CDR3 DNA reads TGTGCCAGTACCCTGGGACAGGGACTGGGAAACACCATATATTTT. This codes for CASTLGQGLGNTIYF. The whole variable domain, remainder taken from reference TRBV19 and TRBJ1-3, is DGGITQSPKYLFRKEGQNVTLSCEQNLNHDAMYWYRQDPGQGLRLIYYSQIVNDFQKGDIAEGYSVSREKKESFPLTVTSAQKNPTAFYLCASTLGQGLGNTIYFGEGSWLTVV.

This clonotype appeared many times. The chain employs TRBV29-1 and TRBJ2-7; D may be TRBD2 (7 bases). The CDR3 sequence is 13 residues long. Germline values: CDR1 SQVTM, CDR2 ANQGSEA. V lost 5 bases and J 7 bases, leaving 18 bases between the germline ends. In nucleotides, the CDR3 is TGCAGCGTTACCGGGACTAAAGGGGGGGAGCAGTACTTC. Its translation is CSVTGTKGGEQYF.

This clonotype has a handful of counts. The V call is TRBV5-1, the J call TRBJ2-1; D remains ambiguous. This CDR3 has 15 amino acids. Trimming took 4 bases from V and 0 from J, leaving 11 bases between them. Germline lookup yields CDR1 SGHRS and CDR2 YFSETQ. CDR3 bases: TGCGCCAGCAGCCTCACGATAAGCTCCTACAATGAGCAGTTCTTC. The encoded protein is CASSLTISSYNEQFF.